Presented here are 10 T cell receptor beta chains from one specimen sequenced in a study of response to subunit inactivated influenza vaccine. Via MiXCR, TCRdb re-called the RT-PCR reads, giving one row per CDR3 protein. The data hold around 530,000 distinct CDR3 sequences, with approximately 12% observed a single time. Material: PBMCs from blood, obtained on the day of vaccination. The receptors stem from a man between 50 and 59 years old who received an inactivated influenza vaccine.

The J gene is TRBJ2-5, the V gene TRBV5-1, with D possibly TRBD2 on 5 matching bases. Germline CDR1 reads SGHRS; CDR2 reads YFSETQ. This CDR3 region has 15 residues. Trimming pared 1 base from V and 5 bases from J, leaving 15 bases between. The CDR3 loop reads CASSLTTARRETQYF. As DNA, the CDR3 is TGCGCCAGCAGCTTGACAACAGCGAGGAGGGAGACCCAGTACTTC.

This clonotype was counted only a few times. The rearrangement uses TRBV30 and TRBJ2-3; 10 bases align to TRBD1. The junction had 7 bases not matched to a gene; V was cut back by 2 bases and J by 5 bases. This CDR3 has 15 amino acids. In germline, CDR1 is GTSNPN, CDR2 SVGIG (reference sequence). The CDR3 is CAWSFGTGDVDTQYF. For the CDR3, the DNA is TGTGCCTGGAGTTTCGGGACAGGGGATGTAGATACGCAGTATTTT.

The table lists this clonotype with a few counts. This chain uses TRBV10-3 with TRBJ1-1; no firm D call. Germline CDR1 and CDR2: ENHRY and SYGVKD. The ends were cut back, 0 bases at V and 2 bases at J, with 7 bases in the middle. The CDR3 is made up of 14 amino acids. The CDR3 DNA sequence: TGTGCCATCAGTGAGTCGGACCCCAACACTGAAGCTTTCTTT. Its translation is CAISESDPNTEAFF.

This clonotype has more than one count but fewer than ten. This chain connects TRBV20-1 to TRBJ2-2; 7 bases align to TRBD2. J was trimmed by 4 bases and V by 6 bases; bases with no gene match: 8. Germline V gene sequence: CDR1 DFQATT, CDR2 SNEGSKA (reference sequence). The CDR3 consists of 14 residues. The CDR3 loop is CSASMGGSTGELFF. CDR3 coding DNA: TGCAGTGCCAGCATGGGCGGGAGCACCGGGGAGCTGTTTTTT.

This clonotype was found a few times. V usage is TRBV20-1 and J usage is TRBJ1-2, with 8 bases that match TRBD1. Germline V gene sequence: CDR1 DFQATT, CDR2 SNEGSKA (reference sequence). This CDR3 is 12 amino acids long. The CDR3 DNA sequence: TGCAGCCTTACAGGGGGGCTCTATGGCTACACCTTC. The encoded protein is CSLTGGLYGYTF.

J is TRBJ2-7 and V is TRBV7-9; 11 bases line up with TRBD1. V lost 2 bases to trimming and J lost 5 bases; unmatched junction nucleotides: 5. The CDR3 spans 15 residues. Germline lookup yields CDR1 SEHNR and CDR2 FQNEAQ (reference sequence). Here the CDR3 reads CASSLIGTGGDEQYF. DNA for the CDR3: TGTGCCAGCAGCTTAATTGGGACAGGGGGGGACGAGCAGTACTTC. Full variable domain (outside the CDR3, taken from reference TRBV7-9 and TRBJ2-7): DTGVSQNPRHKITKRGQNVTFRCDPISEHNRLYWYRQTLGQGPEFLTYFQNEAQLEKSRLLSDRFSAERPKGSFSTLEIQRTEQGDSAMYLCASSLIGTGGDEQYFGPGTRLTVT.

The gene calls are TRBV6-1 and TRBJ1-1; D not certain. Per germline, CDR1 MNHNS and CDR2 SASEGT. Trimming pared 3 bases from V and 4 bases from J, leaving 9 bases between. There are 13 residues in the CDR3. In DNA form, the CDR3 reads TGTGCCAGCAGTGACCCTCCAGGCACTGAAGCTTTCTTT. Translating it yields CASSDPPGTEAFF.

The chain recombines TRBV18 with TRBJ2-1, with a weak D call TRBD2 (5 bases). Germline V gene sequence: CDR1 KGHSH, CDR2 LQKENI. The ends were cut back, 5 bases at V and 6 bases at J, with 11 bases in the middle. The CDR3 covers 13 residues. The CDR3 DNA follows: TGTGCCAGCTCAGGCTCTGAGGGCAATGAGCAGTTCTTC. It encodes CASSGSEGNEQFF.

At least ten counts were recorded for this clonotype. The chain links TRBV20-1 to TRBJ2-1, with 9 bases lining up with TRBD2. This CDR3 contains 14 residues. J gave up 8 bases and V 0 bases, and 5 bases lay outside the gene matches. Germline V lookup: CDR1 DFQATT, CDR2 SNEGSKA (reference sequence). CDR3 region: CSARDRLADYEQFF. CDR3 bases: TGCAGTGCTAGAGATCGACTAGCGGATTATGAGCAGTTCTTC.

The chain combines TRBV7-8 with TRBJ2-7, with no clear D. CDR1 SGHVS and CDR2 FQNEAQ come from the germline V gene. The CDR3 is made up of 13 amino acids. V was cut by 6 bases and J by 1 base, with 10 bases left in between. The CDR3 region is CASRNTTSYEQYF. DNA of the CDR3: TGTGCCAGCAGAAATACTACTTCCTACGAGCAGTACTTC.